These 16 T cell receptor beta chains came from one sample sequenced in a study of blood T cell repertoires in COVID-19 (dated by TCRdb to about 2020). The library was built by means of the immunoSEQ multiplex PCR assay. Sourced from immuneACCESS, this table was stored by TCRdb with only in-frame sequences that have V and J called. A share of the clones is absent; for the studies checked, an unresolved V gene accounts for under half, and the remainder has no known explanation. Across this sample there are tens of thousands of clones, with roughly four fifths seen only once. Jointly, the top ten make up around two fifths of the sample. The sequenced material came from peripheral blood. These receptor sequences come from a man aged 80 or over with acute or convalescent COVID-19.

J is TRBJ2-7 and V is TRBV7-6; 9 positions match TRBD1. The CDR3 covers 15 residues. The germline gives CDR1 SGHVS, CDR2 FNYEAQ. V shed 5 bases and J 0 bases; nucleotides not matched to a gene: 5. CDR3 in amino acids: CASSPGTGTSYEQYF. The CDR3 DNA is TGTGCCAGCAGCCCTGGGACAGGGACCTCCTACGAGCAGTACTTC.

The chain carries TRBV7-2 and TRBJ1-1; TRBD1 matches 10 bases. Germline V lookup: CDR1 SGHTA, CDR2 FQGNSA. The CDR3 is 14 amino acids. The V gene end was trimmed by 5 bases and the J gene end by 7 bases; junction bases not matched to a gene: 7. This chain's CDR3 is CASSTRTGGVEAFF. The CDR3 nucleotides are TGTGCCAGCAGCACACGGACAGGGGGGGTTGAAGCTTTCTTT.

The V call is TRBV5-6, the J call TRBJ2-3; possibly TRBD1 for D (7 bases). This CDR3 is 15 amino acids long. V was shortened by 3 bases and J by 4 bases, with 15 bases between the two germline ends. Germline CDR1 and CDR2: SGHDT and YYEEEE. DNA of the CDR3: TGTGCCAGCAGCTACCGGAGGGGGCGAGCAGATACGCAGTATTTT. Protein sequence: CASSYRRGRADTQYF.

A few counts support this clone. The V and J genes are TRBV11-2 and TRBJ1-3, with 7 bases aligning to TRBD1. J gave up 4 bases and V 5 bases, and 20 bases lay outside the gene matches. The germline CDR1 and CDR2 sequences are SGHAT and FQNNGV. The CDR3 runs to 19 residues. CDR3 residues: CASSTRRRTGAFRGNTIYF. CDR3 coding DNA: TGTGCCAGCAGCACCAGACGTAGAACAGGGGCTTTTCGGGGAAACACCATATATTTT.

This clone was detected only once. The V gene is TRBV10-2, the J gene TRBJ1-5; perhaps TRBD1 as D (6 bases). Trimming removed 4 bases at V and 1 base at J, with 14 bases between. Germline assignment: CDR1 WSHSY and CDR2 SAAADI. The CDR3 covers 16 residues. CDR3: CASSVAGATSNQPQHF. The CDR3 DNA is TGCGCCAGCAGTGTTGCAGGGGCTACGAGCAATCAGCCCCAGCATTTT.

This chain links TRBV10-3 with TRBJ2-7; no definite D call. Between the trimmed V and J ends, which lost 5 bases and 0 bases, there was a span of 8 bases. Germline-derived CDR1 and CDR2 are ENHRY and SYGVKD. The CDR3 loop spans 13 amino acids. The CDR3 coding sequence is TGTGCCATCAGTATTGGCATCTCCTACGAGCAGTACTTC. Translation gives CAISIGISYEQYF.

This rearrangement joins TRBV18 to TRBJ2-1, with 9 bases that match TRBD2. Trimming cost V 5 bases and J 0 bases; bases outside gene matches: 5. This CDR3 is built from 16 residues. Germline V gene sequence: CDR1 KGHSH, CDR2 LQKENI. CDR3 DNA sequence: TGTGCCAGCTCATCTCTTAGCGGGAGCTCCTACAATGAGCAGTTCTTC. This encodes CASSSLSGSSYNEQFF.

The V and J genes are TRBV3-1 (or the pseudogene TRBV3-2) and TRBJ1-5, with 9 bases that match TRBD1. The CDR3 totals 15 residues. Unmatched junction bases numbered 0, after V lost 1 base and J lost 2 bases. Germline CDR1 LGHDT, CDR2 YNNKEL (reference sequence). The CDR3 sequence is CASSQGQGGNQPQHF. In nucleotides, the CDR3 is TGTGCCAGCAGCCAAGGACAGGGGGGCAATCAGCCCCAGCATTTT.

This sequence joins TRBV19 and TRBJ2-1, with 10 nucleotides matching TRBD1. CDR3 length: 16 residues. V lost 4 bases and J lost 0; bases outside the gene matches: 3. CDR1 LNHDA and CDR2 SQIVND come from the germline V gene (reference sequence). The CDR3 nucleotides are TGTGCCAGTAGTAAAAGGACAGGGGGCTCCTACAATGAGCAGTTCTTC. This translates into CASSKRTGGSYNEQFF.

The chain links TRBV6-5 to TRBJ2-4; D is perhaps TRBD1 (7 bases). Trimming took 6 bases from V and 7 from J, leaving 19 bases between them. The CDR3 sequence is 15 residues long. Looked up from germline, CDR1 is MNHEY and CDR2 is SVGAGI. The CDR3 nucleotides read TGTGCCAGCAGGTACCAGGAGGGGGCAGGGAACATTCAGTACTTC. Residues: CASRYQEGAGNIQYF.

This chain connects TRBV14 to TRBJ2-3, with 10 bases matching TRBD1. CDR1 is SGHDN, CDR2 FVKESK, per germline. The CDR3 has 15 residues. Germline trimming cut 4 bases from V and 2 bases from J; bases unmatched to any gene: 3. The CDR3 DNA sequence: TGTGCCAGCAGCCCCGACAGGGGGCCCACAGATACGCAGTATTTT. This sequence encodes CASSPDRGPTDTQYF.

The chain recombines TRBV19 with TRBJ1-2; 8 bases map to TRBD1. Germline-derived CDR1 and CDR2 are LNHDA and SQIVND (reference sequence). With 6 bases clipped from V and 1 base from J, the junction kept 1 base outside the gene matches. CDR3 length: 13 residues. CDR3 DNA: TGTGCCAGTAGGGGACAGGTTAACTATGGCTACACCTTC. Translated: CASRGQVNYGYTF.

This chain joins TRBV9 and TRBJ2-3; 9 bases agree with TRBD2. Germline CDR1 reads SGDLS; CDR2 reads YYNGEE. CDR3 length equals 15 residues. J lost 4 bases, V lost 4 bases, and 7 bases had no gene match. CDR3 region: CASSIGTSLPDTQYF. CDR3 sequence (DNA): TGTGCCAGCAGCATCGGGACTAGCCTGCCAGATACGCAGTATTTT.

CDR3 amino acids: CASSVGTQRLNTEAFF. The CDR3 coding sequence is TGTGCCAGCAGTGTGGGGACTCAAAGACTAAACACTGAAGCTTTCTTT. The chain employs TRBV25-1 and TRBJ1-1, with D maybe TRBD1 (5 bases). Per germline, CDR1 MGHDK and CDR2 SYGVNS. V lost 4 bases and J 2 bases, leaving 17 bases between the germline ends. The CDR3 consists of 16 residues.

The chain has TRBV5-1 and TRBJ1-5; D unclear. Deletions cut 0 bases from V and 4 bases from J, with 11 bases between. Germline lookup yields CDR1 SGHRS and CDR2 YFSETQ. The CDR3 is made up of 15 amino acids. The CDR3 DNA reads TGCGCCAGCAGCTTGGGGTCAGGAATAAATCAGCCCCAGCATTTT. This encodes CASSLGSGINQPQHF.

V and J are TRBV3-1 (or the pseudogene TRBV3-2) and TRBJ2-1; D is possibly TRBD1 (5 bases). V was trimmed by 4 bases and J by 5 bases, leaving 9 bases between them. CDR1 is LGHDT and CDR2 is YNNKEL in the germline V gene (reference sequence). The length of the CDR3 is 13 residues. CDR3 bases: TGTGCCAGCAGCCCCTGGACAAACAATGAGCAGTTCTTC. Translation gives CASSPWTNNEQFF.